This T cell receptor beta chain was recovered during a study of T cell changes during pregnancy in multiple sclerosis. The protocol was immunoSEQ multiplex PCR, while the TCRdb copy is restricted to in-frame clones and leaves out a portion. The repertoire holds around 50,000 clones, with approximately 90% as singletons. The germline V and J ends were trimmed by 6 bases and 3 bases, with 13 bases remaining between them. The V gene's germline CDR1 is KGHSH and CDR2 LQKENI. CDR3 length: 14 amino acids. The V and J genes are TRBV18 and TRBJ2-3; D is unresolved. Sequences were derived from CD8+ T cells from peripheral blood mononuclear cells, sampled in the second trimester of pregnancy. The receptor comes from a female donor with multiple sclerosis, enrolled in a pregnancy study. The CDR3 coding sequence is TGTGCCAGCTCGCCCCTAGTTGGGACAGATACGCAGTATTTT. Protein: CASSPLVGTDTQYF.